Listed below are T cell receptor beta chains from one sample, sequenced in a study of blood T cell repertoires in COVID-19. The method was immunoSEQ multiplex PCR; TCRdb's version includes in-frame clones alone and lacks a portion of them. This table holds about 240,000 clones, around 81% found once. What was sequenced was peripheral blood. The receptors shown here come from an elderly woman with COVID-19, enrolled during active disease. The CDR3 runs from the conserved cysteine through the conserved F or W. A D gene is named only where the DNA matches it firmly. Not all rows give a size; the values are once, few, many and, for expanded clones, a class.

>TRBD2|TRBJ2-1|-|15|TRBV11-3
CASSLGRGGYNEQFF
TGTGCCAGCAGCTTGGGACGGGGGGGATACAATGAGCAGTTCTTC
>-|TRBJ2-7|-|11|TRBV2
CASSPTYEQYF
TGTGCCAGCAGTCCAACCTACGAGCAGTACTTC
>-|TRBJ2-4|-|13|TRBV20-1
CSASAVPKNIQYF
TGCAGTGCTAGTGCAGTACCCAAAAACATTCAGTACTTC
>-|TRBJ1-6|-|16|TRBV5-5
CASSLGGNRGNSPLHF
TGTGCCAGCAGCTTAGGAGGTAACCGGGGGAATTCACCCCTCCACTTT
>-|TRBJ1-1|-|13|TRBV18
CASSSSADTEAFF
TGTGCCAGCTCATCGTCGGCGGACACTGAAGCTTTCTTT
>-|TRBJ2-6|-|15|TRBV5-1
CASSPQGFGANVLTF
TGCGCCAGCAGCCCGCAGGGATTTGGGGCCAACGTCCTGACTTTC
>TRBD1|TRBJ1-5|-|17|TRBV19
CASKEQGSFISNQPQHF
TGTGCCAGTAAGGAACAGGGGTCGTTCATCAGCAATCAGCCCCAGCATTTT
>-|TRBJ1-2|-|17|TRBV6-4
CASSDDPRVSSNYGYTF
TGTGCCAGCAGTGACGATCCTCGGGTCTCGTCTAACTATGGCTACACCTTC
>-|TRBJ1-1|-|11|TRBV19
CASSTRGGAFF
TGTGCCAGTAGTACCCGAGGGGGAGCTTTCTTT
>-|TRBJ2-6|-|13|TRBV10-3
CAILNSGANVLTF
TGTGCCATTCTAAACTCTGGGGCCAACGTCCTGACTTTC
>-|TRBJ1-2|-|16|TRBV3-1/TRBV3-2
CASSHLGAGKSYGYTF
TGTGCCAGCAGCCATTTAGGGGCAGGGAAATCCTATGGCTACACCTTC
>-|TRBJ2-1|-|13|TRBV3-1/TRBV3-2
CASSQGHYNEQFF
TGTGCCAGCAGCCAAGGGCACTACAATGAGCAGTTCTTC
>TRBD1|TRBJ2-7|few|15|TRBV19
CASSLGTGVPHEQYF
TGTGCCAGTAGTCTCGGGACAGGGGTCCCCCACGAGCAGTACTTC
>-|TRBJ2-7|few|12|TRBV12-3/TRBV12-4
CASSHTRNEQYF
TGTGCCAGCAGTCATACTAGAAACGAGCAGTACTTC
>-|TRBJ1-4|-|14|TRBV7-2
CASSLDGGTGKLFF
TGTGCCAGCAGCTTAGACGGAGGGACGGGGAAACTGTTTTTT
>TRBD2|TRBJ2-1|-|20|TRBV9
CASSELWSWRGAGSYNEQFF
TGTGCCAGCAGCGAGCTGTGGAGTTGGCGGGGGGCCGGATCCTACAATGAGCAGTTCTTC
>TRBD2|TRBJ2-1|-|15|TRBV7-3
CASSFSGRARNEQFF
TGTGCCAGCAGCTTTAGCGGGAGGGCCCGCAATGAGCAGTTCTTC
>-|TRBJ2-1|-|15|TRBV7-2
CASSFGRVTIHEQFF
TGTGCCAGCAGCTTCGGGCGGGTAACGATACATGAGCAGTTCTTC
>-|TRBJ1-1|-|14|TRBV7-3
CASSPLGGVTEAFF
TGTGCCAGCAGTCCACTCGGGGGTGTAACTGAAGCTTTCTTT
>TRBD2|TRBJ2-7|-|16|TRBV15
CATSRDSQRGGYEQYF
TGTGCCACCAGCAGAGATAGCCAGCGGGGGGGCTACGAGCAGTACTTC
>TRBD1|TRBJ2-2|few|19|TRBV18
CASSPLPGTGGPNTGELFF
TGTGCCAGCTCACCTCTACCCGGGACAGGGGGACCGAACACCGGGGAGCTGTTTTTT
>-|TRBJ1-4|-|12|TRBV10-3
CAIRRTDGKLFF
TGTGCCATCAGGAGGACAGACGGAAAACTGTTTTTT
>TRBD2|TRBJ2-3|-|18|TRBV15
CATSRVRGAGGVTDTQYF
TGTGCCACCAGCAGAGTGCGGGGAGCGGGGGGTGTCACAGATACGCAGTATTTT
>TRBD1|TRBJ1-3|-|16|TRBV7-9
CASSLLQGQGEDTIYF
TGTGCCAGCAGCTTACTCCAGGGACAGGGCGAGGACACCATATATTTT